What follows describes a single T cell receptor beta chain. Its antigen is unidentified. The sample comes from a study of T cell responses to AZD1222 COVID-19 vaccine. Study-wide results and caveats: The breadth and depth of Spike-specific TCRs increased once two AZD1222 doses had been given.

The V and J ends lost 5 bases and 9 bases, in that order; junction bases with no gene match: 8. This CDR3 is 16 amino acids long. Germline assignment: CDR1 MDHEN and CDR2 SYDVKM. The table came from immunoSEQ multiplex PCR; TCRdb's copy has only in-frame clones and leaves some out. The sample yields roughly 180,000 clones, about nine tenths seen once. This chain links TRBV28 with TRBJ2-2; TRBD2 aligns across 14 bases. The clonotype originates from an adult in good health. This material consisted of peripheral blood, taken on day 0 of AZD1222 vaccination. CDR3 in DNA: TGTGCCAGCAGTCCACCGGGACTAGCGGGAGTGCGGGAGCTGTTTTTT. Amino acid sequence: CASSPPGLAGVRELFF.